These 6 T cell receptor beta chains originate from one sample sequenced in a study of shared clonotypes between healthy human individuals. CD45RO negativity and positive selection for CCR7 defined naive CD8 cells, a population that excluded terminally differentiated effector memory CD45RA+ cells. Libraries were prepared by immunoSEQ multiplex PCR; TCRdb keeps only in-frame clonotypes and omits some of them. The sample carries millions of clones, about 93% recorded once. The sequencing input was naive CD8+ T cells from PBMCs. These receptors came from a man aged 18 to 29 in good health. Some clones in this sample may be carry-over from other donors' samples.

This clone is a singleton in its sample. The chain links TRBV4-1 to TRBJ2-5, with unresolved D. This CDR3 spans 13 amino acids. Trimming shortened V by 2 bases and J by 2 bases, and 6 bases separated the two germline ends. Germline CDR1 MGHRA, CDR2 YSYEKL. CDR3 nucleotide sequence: TGCGCCAGCAGCCAAATAGAACAAGAGACCCAGTACTTC. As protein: CASSQIEQETQYF.

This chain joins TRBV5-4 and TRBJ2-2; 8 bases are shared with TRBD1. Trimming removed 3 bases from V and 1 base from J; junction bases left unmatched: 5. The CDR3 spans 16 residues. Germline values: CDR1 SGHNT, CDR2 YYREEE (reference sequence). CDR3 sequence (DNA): TGTGCCAGCAGCTCGACAGGGGAAGTGAACACCGGGGAGCTGTTTTTT. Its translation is CASSSTGEVNTGELFF.

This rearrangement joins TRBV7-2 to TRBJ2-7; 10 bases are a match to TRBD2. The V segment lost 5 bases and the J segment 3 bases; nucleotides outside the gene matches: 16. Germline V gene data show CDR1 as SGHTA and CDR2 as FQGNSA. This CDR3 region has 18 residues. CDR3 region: CASSILVPRGLAVYEQYF. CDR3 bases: TGTGCCAGCAGCATACTGGTACCGAGAGGACTAGCGGTCTACGAGCAGTACTTC.

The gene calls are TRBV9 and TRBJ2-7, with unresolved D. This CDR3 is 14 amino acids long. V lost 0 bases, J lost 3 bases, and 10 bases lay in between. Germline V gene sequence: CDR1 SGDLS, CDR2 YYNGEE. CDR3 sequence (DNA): TGTGCCAGCAGCGTAGGTTTGACACACTACGAGCAGTACTTC. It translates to CASSVGLTHYEQYF. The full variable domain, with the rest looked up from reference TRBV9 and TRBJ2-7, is DSGVTQTPKHLITATGQRVTLRCSPRSGDLSVYWYQQSLDQGLQFLIQYYNGEERAKGNILERFSAQQFPDLHSELNLSSLELGDSALYFCASSVGLTHYEQYFGPGTRLTVT.

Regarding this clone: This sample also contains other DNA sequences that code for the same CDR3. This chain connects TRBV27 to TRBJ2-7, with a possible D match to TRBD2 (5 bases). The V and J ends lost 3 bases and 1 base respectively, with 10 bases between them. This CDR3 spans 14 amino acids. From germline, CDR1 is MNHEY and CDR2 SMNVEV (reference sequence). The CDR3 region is CASSLVGLSYEQYF. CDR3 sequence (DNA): TGTGCCAGCAGTTTGGTAGGACTTTCCTACGAGCAGTACTTC.

For the CDR3, the DNA is TGTGCCAGCAGCTATGACAGGTCGGCGTATGGCTACACCTTC. It is translated as CASSYDRSAYGYTF. The rearrangement links TRBV5-4 to TRBJ1-2; D is possibly TRBD1 (6 bases). Trimming took 3 bases from V and 5 from J, leaving 14 bases between them. The CDR3 sequence is 14 residues long. CDR1 is SGHNT and CDR2 is YYREEE in the germline V gene (reference sequence).